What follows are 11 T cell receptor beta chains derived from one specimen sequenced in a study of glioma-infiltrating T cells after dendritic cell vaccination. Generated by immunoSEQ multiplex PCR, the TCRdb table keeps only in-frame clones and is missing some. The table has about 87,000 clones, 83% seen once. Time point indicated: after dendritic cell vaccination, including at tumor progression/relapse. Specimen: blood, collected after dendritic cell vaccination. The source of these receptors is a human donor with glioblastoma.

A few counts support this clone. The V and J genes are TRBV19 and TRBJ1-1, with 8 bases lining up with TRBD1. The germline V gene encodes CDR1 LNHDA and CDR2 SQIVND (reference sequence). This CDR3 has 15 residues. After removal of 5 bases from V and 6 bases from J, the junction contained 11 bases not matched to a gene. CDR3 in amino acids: CASSSRTGITAEAFF. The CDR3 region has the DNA TGTGCCAGTAGTTCCCGGACAGGGATCACAGCTGAAGCTTTCTTT.

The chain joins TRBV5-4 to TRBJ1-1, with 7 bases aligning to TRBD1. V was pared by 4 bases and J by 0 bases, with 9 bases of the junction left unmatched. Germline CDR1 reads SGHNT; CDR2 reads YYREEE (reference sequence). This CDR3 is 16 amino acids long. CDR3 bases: TGTGCCAGCAGCGCACAGGGGCTAAGAATGAACACTGAAGCTTTCTTT. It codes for CASSAQGLRMNTEAFF.

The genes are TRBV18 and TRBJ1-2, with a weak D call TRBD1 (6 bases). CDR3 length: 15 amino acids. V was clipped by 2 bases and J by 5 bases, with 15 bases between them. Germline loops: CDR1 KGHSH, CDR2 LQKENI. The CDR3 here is CASSPAGGASYGYTF. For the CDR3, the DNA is TGTGCCAGCTCACCAGCGGGGGGCGCAAGTTATGGCTACACCTTC.

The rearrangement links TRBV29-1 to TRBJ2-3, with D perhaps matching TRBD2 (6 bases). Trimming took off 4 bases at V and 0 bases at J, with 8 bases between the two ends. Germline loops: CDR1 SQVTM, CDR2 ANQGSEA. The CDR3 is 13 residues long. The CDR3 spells CSVVLASTDTQYF. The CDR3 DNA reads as TGCAGCGTTGTACTAGCTAGCACAGATACGCAGTATTTT.

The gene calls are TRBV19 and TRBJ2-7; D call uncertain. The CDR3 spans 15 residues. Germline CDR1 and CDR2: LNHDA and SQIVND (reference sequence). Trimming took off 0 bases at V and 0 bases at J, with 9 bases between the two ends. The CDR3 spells CASSIEGVSSYEQYF. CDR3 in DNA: TGTGCCAGTAGTATAGAAGGAGTAAGCTCCTACGAGCAGTACTTC.

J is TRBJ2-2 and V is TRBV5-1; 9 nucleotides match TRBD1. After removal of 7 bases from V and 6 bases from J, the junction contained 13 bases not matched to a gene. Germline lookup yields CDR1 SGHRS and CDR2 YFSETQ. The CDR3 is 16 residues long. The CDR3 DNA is TGCGCCAGCGGCCGGGACAGGGTCATACGGGCCGGGGAGCTGTTTTTT. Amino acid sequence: CASGRDRVIRAGELFF.

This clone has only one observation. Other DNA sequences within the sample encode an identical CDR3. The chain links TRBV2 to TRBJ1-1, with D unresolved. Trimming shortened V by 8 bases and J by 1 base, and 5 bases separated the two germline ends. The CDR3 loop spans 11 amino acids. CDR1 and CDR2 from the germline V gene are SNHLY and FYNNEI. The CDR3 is CASSQNTEAFF. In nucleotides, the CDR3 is TGTGCCAGCTCCCAGAACACTGAAGCTTTCTTT.

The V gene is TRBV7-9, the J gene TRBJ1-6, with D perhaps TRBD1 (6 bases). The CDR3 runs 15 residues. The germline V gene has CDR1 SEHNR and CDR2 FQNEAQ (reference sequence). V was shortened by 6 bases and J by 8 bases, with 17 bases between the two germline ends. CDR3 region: CASSPLAGEYSPLHF. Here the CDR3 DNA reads TGTGCCAGCAGTCCACTTGCAGGGGAATATTCACCCCTCCACTTT.

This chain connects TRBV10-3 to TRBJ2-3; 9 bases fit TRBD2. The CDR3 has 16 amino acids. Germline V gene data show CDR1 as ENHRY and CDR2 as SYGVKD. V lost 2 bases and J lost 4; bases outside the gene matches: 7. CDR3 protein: CAISERTRGGPDTQYF. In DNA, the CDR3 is TGTGCCATCAGTGAGCGGACGCGGGGGGGCCCAGATACGCAGTATTTT.

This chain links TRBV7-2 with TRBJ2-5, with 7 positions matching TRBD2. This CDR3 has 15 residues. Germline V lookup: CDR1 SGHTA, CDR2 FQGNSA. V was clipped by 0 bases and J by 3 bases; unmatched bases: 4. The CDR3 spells CASSLAGTTKETQYF. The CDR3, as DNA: TGTGCCAGCAGCTTAGCCGGGACTACGAAAGAGACCCAGTACTTC.

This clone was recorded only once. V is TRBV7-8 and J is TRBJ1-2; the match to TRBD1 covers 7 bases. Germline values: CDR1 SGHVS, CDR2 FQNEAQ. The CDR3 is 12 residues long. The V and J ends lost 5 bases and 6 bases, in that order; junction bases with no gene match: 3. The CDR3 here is CASSRDSHGYTF. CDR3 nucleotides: TGTGCCAGCAGCCGGGACAGCCATGGCTACACCTTC.